The T cell receptor (beta chain) under discussion was sequenced for a study of T cell clonotyping in hematopoietic cell transplantation. General study points: Recipient TCR diversity dropped after transplant; expanded clonotypes rose from day 30 to 180.

This clone has just one count. Its antigen is as yet unknown. Measured with immunoSEQ multiplex PCR; TCRdb has only the in-frame clones, and not every one. The table records 70,000 or so clones, around 94% of them present only once. Germline CDR1 LGHNA, CDR2 YNFKEQ. The V end lost 4 bases, the J end lost 0 bases, and 19 bases lay between the germline ends. The CDR3 sequence is 18 residues long. The receptor's source is a man in his fifties in good health. Some clones in this sample may be carry-over from other donors' samples. The source material was peripheral blood mononuclear cells. The chain employs TRBV4-2 and TRBJ2-1; D perhaps matches TRBD1 (5 bases). The CDR3 DNA is TGTGCCAGCAGCCTAAGGAGCTTCCAGCAGGGCTCCTACAATGAGCAGTTCTTC. Encoded protein: CASSLRSFQQGSYNEQFF.